This TCR beta chain came from a study of blood T cell repertoires in COVID-19. This table comes from immunoSEQ multiplex PCR, and its TCRdb copy is limited to in-frame clones, with some not included. Here the sample spans tens of thousands of clones, 74% being singletons. Germline CDR1 and CDR2: GTSNPN and SVGIG (reference sequence). CDR3 length: 13 amino acids. J lost 2 bases, V lost 3 bases, and 1 base had no gene match. The chain has TRBV30 and TRBJ1-5, with 7 positions matching TRBD1. This clonotype was obtained from a human donor with acute or convalescent COVID-19. The donor label of this sample is uncertain. The specimen sequenced was peripheral blood. CDR3 in amino acids: CAWRQGRNQPQHF. Here the CDR3 DNA reads TGTGCCTGGAGACAGGGGCGCAATCAGCCCCAGCATTTT.